This T cell receptor (beta chain) was recovered during a study of T-cell memory formation after mild COVID-19. TCRdb redid the calling of the 5' RACE reads with MiXCR, one entry per CDR3 protein. The profile shows 300,000 to 350,000 distinct CDR3 sequences, approximately 19% of them singletons. This clonotype was seen more than once but under ten times. J gave up 5 bases and V 5 bases, and 5 bases lay outside the gene matches. The CDR3 covers 13 residues. Germline values: CDR1 LNHDA, CDR2 SQIVND (reference sequence). This clonotype was sampled from a young man who had mild COVID-19 (a few samples of this study predate the infection). Cell type and time point are not known. Material for sequencing was PBMCs or a T cell subset sorted from them (not recorded which). The chain carries TRBV19 and TRBJ1-1; TRBD1 agrees at 7 bases. CDR3: CASSPQGETEAFF. The DNA of the CDR3 is TGTGCCAGTAGTCCCCAGGGGGAGACTGAAGCTTTCTTT.